This TCR beta chain appears in the sequencing data of a study of T-cell reconstitution after alpha-beta-depleted transplantation in children. Findings of the study overall: Reportedly, roughly two months post-transplant, alpha-beta T cells arose from several hundred expanded graft clones. At the one-year point after transplant, T-cell counts and TCRbeta diversity were found to come mostly from T cells that had been newly produced.

Unique molecular identifiers were incorporated during preparation of the TCRbeta library. TCRdb analysed the PCR reads with MiXCR anew, one entry per CDR3 protein. The sample lists 600,000 to 800,000 distinct CDR3 sequences, approximately 14% occurring once. Regarding this clonotype: What it binds is not known.

The CDR3 length is 13 residues. Germline values: CDR1 SEHNR, CDR2 FQNEAQ (reference sequence). The V and J ends lost 8 bases and 3 bases respectively, with 14 bases between them. This chain uses TRBV7-9 with TRBJ2-7, with D maybe TRBD2 (5 bases). The sample here was PBMCs, taken before TCRalphabeta/CD19-depleted stem cell transplant. The sequence was collected from a girl aged 2-10 years with congenital amegakaryocytic thrombocytopenia, due to receive a stem cell transplant. The CDR3 sequence: CASQPPTSYEQYF. The CDR3 bases are TGTGCCAGCCAGCCCCCCACTAGCTACGAGCAGTACTTC.